Shown below are 19 T cell receptor beta chains from a single sample sequenced in a study of blood T cell repertoires in COVID-19. Generated by immunoSEQ multiplex PCR, the TCRdb table keeps only in-frame clones and is missing some. The sample records around 250,000 clones, approximately 78% being singletons. The sequencing input was PBMCs or T cells enriched from blood (not recorded which). These receptor sequences come from a man aged 40-55 years who had been exposed to COVID-19.

The chain carries TRBV19 and TRBJ1-6, with 7 nucleotides matching TRBD1. Trimming cost V 3 bases and J 10 bases; bases outside gene matches: 3. Germline V CDR1 and CDR2: LNHDA, SQIVND (reference sequence). This CDR3 has 13 residues. The chain's CDR3 is CASSMIGGSPLHF. CDR3 nucleotide sequence: TGTGCCAGTAGTATGATAGGGGGCTCACCCCTCCACTTT. The entire variable domain, with the rest obtained from reference TRBV19 and TRBJ1-6, is as follows: DGGITQSPKYLFRKEGQNVTLSCEQNLNHDAMYWYRQDPGQGLRLIYYSQIVNDFQKGDIAEGYSVSREKKESFPLTVTSAQKNPTAFYLCASSMIGGSPLHFGNGTRLTVT.

CDR3 DNA sequence: TGTGCCAGCGGAGTCCCCCGGACAGAATACAATGAGCAGTTCTTC. Amino acid sequence: CASGVPRTEYNEQFF. V gene TRBV7-9 combines with J gene TRBJ2-1; maybe TRBD1 (6 bases). The germline gives CDR1 SEHNR, CDR2 FQNEAQ (reference sequence). CDR3 length: 15 residues. The V end lost 8 bases, the J end lost 4 bases, and 18 bases lay between the germline ends.

This chain uses TRBV4-1 with TRBJ2-2, with 9 positions matching TRBD2. The V gene end was trimmed by 1 base and the J gene end by 6 bases; junction bases not matched to a gene: 3. Germline assignment: CDR1 MGHRA and CDR2 YSYEKL. The CDR3 is 15 residues long. The CDR3 protein is CASSQVAGGPGELFF. The CDR3, as DNA: TGCGCCAGCAGCCAAGTGGCGGGAGGGCCCGGGGAGCTGTTTTTT.

The chain employs TRBV12-3 or TRBV12-4 and TRBJ1-1, with a tentative D call TRBD1 (6 bases). V lost 7 bases and J lost 5, with 14 bases in between. The CDR3 consists of 13 residues. CDR3 DNA sequence: TGTGCCAGCATTACGCCCGGACAGACTGAAGCTTTCTTT. Protein sequence: CASITPGQTEAFF.

Only a few counts were recorded for this clone. The V gene is TRBV18, the J gene TRBJ2-7; perhaps TRBD1 as D (5 bases). V was clipped by 0 bases and J by 3 bases, with 9 bases between them. Germline V lookup: CDR1 KGHSH, CDR2 LQKENI. The CDR3 runs 14 residues. Here the CDR3 reads CASSPPTGNYEQYF. The CDR3 coding sequence is TGTGCCAGCTCACCACCCACAGGCAACTACGAGCAGTACTTC.

A note on this clone: Other DNA sequences of this sample code for an identical CDR3. The chain links TRBV7-3 to TRBJ2-3; TRBD2 aligns across 9 bases. This CDR3 contains 16 residues. Germline lookup yields CDR1 SGHTA and CDR2 FQGTGA. V lost 2 bases to trimming and J lost 2 bases; unmatched junction nucleotides: 5. The CDR3 DNA sequence: TGTGCCAGCAGCTTAGGAGCGGGAGGTCCCACAGATACGCAGTATTTT. Translation: CASSLGAGGPTDTQYF.

In this sample, this clone turned up once. The chain has TRBV28 and TRBJ1-2; TRBD1 matches at 9 bases. CDR3 length: 14 residues. Trimming removed 5 bases from V and 6 bases from J; junction bases left unmatched: 7. CDR1 is MDHEN and CDR2 is SYDVKM in the germline V gene. The CDR3 bases are TGTGCCAGCAGTAGTGGGACAGGGACTCATGGCTACACCTTC. It encodes CASSSGTGTHGYTF.

This clone was recorded a few times. The J gene is TRBJ1-5, the V gene TRBV5-6; D perhaps matches TRBD1 (5 bases). V was cut by 4 bases and J by 2 bases, with 7 bases left in between. The CDR3 is made up of 13 amino acids. CDR1 is SGHDT, CDR2 YYEEEE, per germline. CDR3 coding DNA: TGTGCCAGCAGCCCGGGGGGCAATCAGCCCCAGCATTTT. Translated, it gives CASSPGGNQPQHF.

This clone was detected once. CDR3 sequence (DNA): TGTGCCAGCAGCCGAGCCCCGGGGACTGAAGCTTTCTTT. Its translation: CASSRAPGTEAFF. V and J are TRBV7-8 and TRBJ1-1; D not resolved. V dropped 5 bases and J dropped 5 bases, with 12 bases sitting between them. The CDR3 covers 13 residues. CDR1 and CDR2 from the germline V gene are SGHVS and FQNEAQ.

V gene TRBV19 combines with J gene TRBJ1-4, with TRBD1 identical over 7 bases. This CDR3 region has 14 residues. V lost 10 bases and J lost 7; bases outside the gene matches: 12. Germline values: CDR1 LNHDA, CDR2 SQIVND (reference sequence). This chain's CDR3 is CATNKGALGEKLFF. The CDR3 region has the DNA TGTGCCACTAACAAGGGGGCGCTGGGTGAAAAACTGTTTTTT.

The chain employs TRBV7-3 and TRBJ1-6; a weak D match, TRBD1 (6 bases). V was clipped by 10 bases and J by 7 bases, with 23 bases between them. The CDR3 covers 16 residues. Germline CDR1 is SGHTA and CDR2 is FQGTGA. Here the CDR3 reads CAKKYRGHLGNSPLHF. The DNA of the CDR3 is TGTGCCAAGAAATACCGGGGACACCTTGGGAATTCACCCCTCCACTTT. The complete variable domain, with remaining parts taken from reference TRBV7-3 and TRBJ1-6, reads GAGVSQTPSNKVTEKGKYVELRCDPISGHTALYWYRQSLGQGPEFLIYFQGTGAADDSGLPNDRFFAVRPEGSVSTLKIQRTERGDSAVYLCAKKYRGHLGNSPLHFGNGTRLTVT.

J is TRBJ1-3 and V is TRBV7-8; no clear D gene. The CDR3 is 13 residues long. V lost 1 base to trimming and J lost 5 bases, with 6 bases between them. Germline CDR1 SGHVS, CDR2 FQNEAQ. The CDR3 DNA reads as TGTGCCAGCAGCTTAGAGGAGAGAAACACCATATATTTT. As protein: CASSLEERNTIYF.

V gene TRBV5-6 combines with J gene TRBJ2-7; D possibly corresponds to TRBD2 (5 bases). The germline CDR1 and CDR2 sequences are SGHDT and YYEEEE. The CDR3 consists of 12 residues. The V and J ends lost 2 bases and 5 bases respectively, with 8 bases between them. In DNA, the CDR3 is TGTGCCAGCAGCTTCGGGAACGACGAGCAGTACTTC. It specifies CASSFGNDEQYF.

V and J are TRBV3-1 (or the pseudogene TRBV3-2) and TRBJ2-7; no clear D gene. The V end was cut by 1 base, the J end by 3 bases, with 16 bases between. The CDR3 is made up of 16 amino acids. Germline V gene sequence: CDR1 LGHDT, CDR2 YNNKEL (reference sequence). The DNA for the CDR3 is TGTGCCAGCAGCCAAGGTCTAACCGAGGCCCACTACGAGCAGTACTTC. Amino acid sequence: CASSQGLTEAHYEQYF.

This sequence joins TRBV7-8 and TRBJ2-1; weak D call: TRBD2 (6 bases). CDR3 length: 14 amino acids. Germline assignment: CDR1 SGHVS and CDR2 FQNEAQ. V was shortened by 5 bases and J by 8 bases, with 16 bases between the two germline ends. CDR3: CASSRGTARDEQFF. For the CDR3, the DNA is TGTGCCAGCAGCCGAGGGACTGCTCGGGATGAGCAGTTCTTC.

The chain carries TRBV11-3 and TRBJ2-1, with TRBD2 as a possible D gene (5 bases). This CDR3 has 15 amino acids. Germline CDR1 reads SGHNT; CDR2 reads YENEEA. Trimming removed 1 base from V and 0 bases from J, with 7 bases in between. The CDR3 bases are TGTGCCAGCAGCTTAGCGGGGTCCTCCTACAATGAGCAGTTCTTC. Protein: CASSLAGSSYNEQFF. The full variable domain, in which reference TRBV11-3 and TRBJ2-1 provide the parts outside the CDR3, is EAGVVQSPRYKIIEKKQPVAFWCNPISGHNTLYWYLQNLGQGPELLIRYENEEAVDDSQLPKDRFSAERLKGVDSTLKIQPAELGDSAVYLCASSLAGSSYNEQFFGPGTRLTVL.

This clone appeared a few times. The chain joins TRBV4-1 to TRBJ2-3, with 13 bases aligning to TRBD2. The germline V gene has CDR1 MGHRA and CDR2 YSYEKL. V was pared by 4 bases and J by 2 bases, with 3 bases of the junction left unmatched. This CDR3 has 16 amino acids. For the CDR3, the DNA is TGCGCCAGCAGCCCTGGACTAGCGGGAGTCACAGATACGCAGTATTTT. Protein: CASSPGLAGVTDTQYF.

The genes are TRBV3-1 (or the pseudogene TRBV3-2) and TRBJ1-2; D uncertain. Germline V gene data show CDR1 as LGHDT and CDR2 as YNNKEL (reference sequence). There are 15 residues in the CDR3. The V end lost 0 bases, the J end lost 2 bases, and 10 bases lay between the germline ends. For the CDR3, the DNA is TGTGCCAGCAGCCAAGATTATCTACTGAACTATGGCTACACCTTC. It codes for CASSQDYLLNYGYTF.

V is TRBV19 and J is TRBJ1-5; D not certain. There are 13 residues in the CDR3. Deletions cut 2 bases from V and 7 bases from J, with 9 bases between. Germline CDR1 and CDR2: LNHDA and SQIVND (reference sequence). CDR3 nucleotides: TGTGCCAGTAGTATATCCGAACGGCAGCCCCAGCATTTT. It codes for CASSISERQPQHF.